This T cell receptor (beta chain) was obtained from a study of blood T cell repertoires in COVID-19. Study details: The analysed material was cDNA or gDNA that came from T cells, B-cell-depleted T cells, or PBMCs.

Original processing notes: It was from reference gene primer amplification that nucleated cell counts were estimated. The repertoire was sequenced with immunoSEQ multiplex PCR; TCRdb's copy has only in-frame clones and lacks some. Clone size and V and J calls were adopted from that table, with D and trimming inferred from the DNA. The table shows nearly 200,000 clones, with 80% to 85% occurring only once. Cohorts were determined from participant-reported clinical history. This CDR3 has 17 amino acids. The V segment lost 0 bases and the J segment 5 bases; nucleotides outside the gene matches: 7. Germline CDR1 MGHRA, CDR2 YSYEKL.

This receptor was taken from a man aged 40-50 years who had recovered from COVID-19. The material sequenced was PBMCs or T cells enriched from blood (not recorded which). This rearrangement joins TRBV4-1 to TRBJ1-1; 12 bases fit TRBD1. The CDR3 is CASSQDRDRGPGTEAFF. CDR3 in DNA: TGCGCCAGCAGCCAAGATAGGGACAGGGGGCCAGGTACTGAAGCTTTCTTT.